These T cell receptor beta chains were read from a single sample in a study of OX40 agonist ivuxolimab in advanced cancers. Profiling relied on immunoSEQ multiplex PCR, and the TCRdb table lists in-frame clones only, not all of them. The sample includes tens of thousands of clones, roughly 84% seen only once; the top ten take about 35%. The sample in question was CD4+ or CD8+ T cells sorted from blood, obtained in a trial of the OX40 agonist ivuxolimab. The receptor source for this set is an adult with an advanced solid tumor such as melanoma, head and neck, liver or kidney cancer. CDR3s include the opening cysteine and the closing phenylalanine or tryptophan. The order of the fields is clone size, CDR3 length, D gene, J gene, V gene, CDR3 protein, CDR3 DNA. D genes are given only for firm matches. Some rows mark clone size as missing; the rest say once, few, many or name a class of expanded clone.

size: once; length: 17; D: .; J: TRBJ2-1; V: TRBV21-1; CDR3: CASSKALWLAGFNEQFF; DNA: TGTGCCAGCAGCAAAGCGCTTTGGCTAGCGGGCTTCAATGAGCAGTTCTTC
size: .; length: 13; D: .; J: TRBJ2-3; V: TRBV6-5; CDR3: CASSVGSTDTQYF; DNA: TGTGCCAGCAGCGTAGGGAGCACAGATACGCAGTATTTT
size: .; length: 16; D: .; J: TRBJ2-1; V: TRBV27; CDR3: CASSLSIRDLMHEQFF; DNA: TGTGCCAGCAGTTTATCGATACGGGATCTTATGCATGAGCAGTTCTTC
size: .; length: 16; D: .; J: TRBJ2-1; V: TRBV5-6; CDR3: CASSLLAGTFYNEQFF; DNA: TGTGCCAGCAGCTTGCTCGCGGGCACTTTCTACAATGAGCAGTTCTTC
size: .; length: 15; D: TRBD2; J: TRBJ2-7; V: TRBV7-2; CDR3: CASSPDGGGSYEQYF; DNA: TGTGCCAGCAGCCCGGACGGGGGAGGGTCCTACGAGCAGTACTTC
size: .; length: 15; D: .; J: TRBJ2-7; V: TRBV6-1; CDR3: CASSEAGRTNYEQYF; DNA: TGTGCCAGCAGTGAAGCAGGGAGGACTAACTACGAGCAGTACTTC
size: .; length: 12; D: TRBD1; J: TRBJ2-7; V: TRBV2; CDR3: CASRPTGWEQYF; DNA: TGTGCCAGCAGGCCGACAGGGTGGGAGCAGTACTTC
size: once; length: 16; D: .; J: TRBJ1-1; V: TRBV4-1; CDR3: CASSHKQGLVNTEAFF; DNA: TGCGCCAGCAGCCATAAACAGGGTTTGGTGAACACTGAAGCTTTCTTT
size: .; length: 14; D: .; J: TRBJ2-2; V: TRBV7-7; CDR3: CASSLDLNTGELFF; DNA: TGTGCTAGCAGCTTAGATCTGAACACCGGGGAGCTGTTTTTT
size: .; length: 10; D: .; J: TRBJ2-5; V: TRBV28; CDR3: CPGDQETQYF; DNA: TGTCCGGGAGACCAAGAGACCCAGTACTTC
size: .; length: 14; D: TRBD2; J: TRBJ2-1; V: TRBV19; CDR3: CASRLAGGGNEQFF; DNA: TGTGCCAGTAGACTAGCGGGAGGGGGCAATGAGCAGTTCTTC
size: .; length: 14; D: TRBD2; J: TRBJ2-1; V: TRBV5-4; CDR3: CASRGTSGSDEQFF; DNA: TGTGCCAGCAGAGGGACTAGCGGGAGTGATGAGCAGTTCTTC
size: .; length: 14; D: .; J: TRBJ2-5; V: TRBV7-2; CDR3: CASRYSGGIETQYF; DNA: TGTGCCAGCAGATATAGCGGCGGGATCGAGACCCAGTACTTC
size: .; length: 14; D: .; J: TRBJ2-5; V: TRBV5-4; CDR3: CASSLQLGQETQYF; DNA: TGTGCCAGCAGCCTACAACTAGGACAAGAGACCCAGTACTTC
size: .; length: 14; D: TRBD1; J: TRBJ2-7; V: TRBV10-3; CDR3: CAISSGQGSNEQYF; DNA: TGTGCCATCAGTTCGGGACAGGGATCTAACGAGCAGTACTTC
size: once; length: 16; D: .; J: TRBJ2-3; V: TRBV14; CDR3: CASSPGALRSTDTQYF; DNA: TGTGCCAGCAGCCCGGGGGCCCTTCGGAGCACAGATACGCAGTATTTT
size: .; length: 15; D: .; J: TRBJ1-2; V: TRBV5-1; CDR3: CASSLVRGTPSGYTF; DNA: TGCGCCAGCAGCTTGGTTCGGGGGACACCTTCGGGCTACACCTTC
size: .; length: 16; D: .; J: TRBJ1-1; V: TRBV4-1; CDR3: CASSQDLTGYNTEAFF; DNA: TGCGCCAGCAGCCAAGATTTAACCGGGTATAACACTGAAGCTTTCTTT
size: .; length: 15; D: .; J: TRBJ2-3; V: TRBV10-3; CDR3: CAISEPSMGTDTQYF; DNA: TGTGCCATCAGTGAGCCTAGTATGGGGACAGATACGCAGTATTTT
size: .; length: 17; D: TRBD1; J: TRBJ1-5; V: TRBV7-9; CDR3: CASSLESAGQGTQPQHF; DNA: TGTGCCAGCAGCTTAGAGTCTGCTGGACAGGGGACTCAGCCCCAGCATTTT
size: .; length: 13; D: TRBD1; J: TRBJ2-7; V: TRBV28; CDR3: CASSRQGSYEQYF; DNA: TGTGCCAGCAGTCGACAGGGATCCTACGAGCAGTACTTC
size: few; length: 13; D: .; J: TRBJ2-5; V: TRBV27; CDR3: CASSFGGQETQYF; DNA: TGTGCCAGCAGTTTCGGGGGACAAGAGACCCAGTACTTC
size: .; length: 15; D: TRBD1; J: TRBJ2-5; V: TRBV7-9; CDR3: CASSLVGDRGETQYF; DNA: TGTGCCAGCAGCTTAGTTGGGGACAGAGGGGAGACCCAGTACTTC
size: few; length: 15; D: .; J: TRBJ1-5; V: TRBV10-3; CDR3: CAISESPGDNQPQHF; DNA: TGTGCCATCAGTGAGTCTCCAGGGGATAATCAGCCCCAGCATTTT
size: .; length: 16; D: TRBD2; J: TRBJ2-3; V: TRBV5-6; CDR3: CASSLDGAGMTDTQYF; DNA: TGTGCCAGCAGCTTGGACGGAGCGGGAATGACAGATACGCAGTATTTT
size: .; length: 12; D: .; J: TRBJ2-1; V: TRBV14; CDR3: CASSLIRFEQFF; DNA: TGTGCCAGCAGCCTTATAAGGTTTGAGCAGTTCTTC
size: .; length: 13; D: .; J: TRBJ1-1; V: TRBV6-5; CDR3: CASTQLGGTEAFF; DNA: TGTGCCAGCACTCAGTTGGGAGGAACTGAAGCTTTCTTT
size: .; length: 15; D: TRBD1; J: TRBJ2-7; V: TRBV10-3; CDR3: CAISESGQGSYEQYF; DNA: TGTGCCATCAGTGAGTCCGGACAGGGTTCATACGAGCAGTACTTC
size: .; length: 14; D: .; J: TRBJ1-1; V: TRBV28; CDR3: CASSFVRVPTEAFF; DNA: TGTGCCAGCAGTTTCGTCAGGGTCCCCACTGAAGCTTTCTTT
size: .; length: 12; D: .; J: TRBJ1-1; V: TRBV29-1; CDR3: CSVRQENTEAFF; DNA: TGCAGCGTTCGGCAAGAAAACACTGAAGCTTTCTTT
size: .; length: 16; D: .; J: TRBJ1-1; V: TRBV28; CDR3: CASSPLSPPVNTEAFF; DNA: TGTGCCAGCAGTCCTTTGTCCCCGCCAGTGAACACTGAAGCTTTCTTT
size: .; length: 14; D: .; J: TRBJ2-7; V: TRBV28; CDR3: CASSFPGQGYEQYF; DNA: TGTGCCAGCAGTTTCCCGGGGCAGGGTTACGAGCAGTACTTC
size: .; length: 17; D: .; J: TRBJ1-5; V: TRBV19; CDR3: CASSITPPGYSNQPQHF; DNA: TGTGCCAGTAGTATAACCCCACCAGGGTATAGCAATCAGCCCCAGCATTTT
size: .; length: 18; D: TRBD2; J: TRBJ2-1; V: TRBV14; CDR3: CASSQDGSSGRAYNEQFF; DNA: TGTGCCAGCAGCCAAGATGGGTCTAGCGGGAGGGCCTACAATGAGCAGTTCTTC
size: .; length: 13; D: .; J: TRBJ1-1; V: TRBV7-9; CDR3: CASSSPVRTEAFF; DNA: TGTGCCAGCAGCTCCCCGGTTAGGACTGAAGCTTTCTTT
size: .; length: 15; D: TRBD1; J: TRBJ2-3; V: TRBV27; CDR3: CASSWVGGITDTQYF; DNA: TGTGCCAGCAGTTGGGTAGGGGGCATCACAGATACGCAGTATTTT
size: .; length: 13; D: .; J: TRBJ1-2; V: TRBV13; CDR3: CASSLTSGYGYTF; DNA: TGTGCCAGCAGCTTAACTAGTGGGTATGGCTACACCTTC
size: .; length: 14; D: TRBD1; J: TRBJ2-7; V: TRBV13; CDR3: CASSNRQGRDEQYF; DNA: TGTGCCAGCAGTAATAGACAGGGAAGAGACGAGCAGTACTTC
size: .; length: 14; D: .; J: TRBJ2-7; V: TRBV6-1; CDR3: CASSLLGTSYEQYF; DNA: TGTGCCAGCAGCCTTTTGGGGACATCTTACGAGCAGTACTTC
size: .; length: 15; D: .; J: TRBJ1-4; V: TRBV5-1; CDR3: CASSFKQAYNEKLFF; DNA: TGCGCCAGCAGCTTCAAACAGGCCTATAATGAAAAACTGTTTTTT
size: once; length: 17; D: TRBD1; J: TRBJ1-6; V: TRBV30; CDR3: CAWSVLGQGIGNSPLHF; DNA: TGTGCCTGGAGTGTACTTGGACAGGGAATCGGTAATTCACCCCTCCACTTT
size: .; length: 16; D: TRBD1; J: TRBJ2-7; V: TRBV5-1; CDR3: CASRSDRTGLLYEQYF; DNA: TGCGCCAGCAGATCTGACAGGACAGGGTTGCTGTACGAGCAGTACTTC
size: .; length: 14; D: .; J: TRBJ2-7; V: TRBV19; CDR3: CASSIASASYEQYF; DNA: TGTGCCAGTAGTATAGCTAGCGCCTCCTACGAGCAGTACTTC
size: .; length: 14; D: .; J: TRBJ2-2; V: TRBV6-1; CDR3: CASSDVGATGELFF; DNA: TGTGCCAGCAGTGATGTAGGGGCCACCGGGGAGCTGTTTTTT
size: .; length: 14; D: TRBD2; J: TRBJ2-7; V: TRBV6-5; CDR3: CASSPLAGGDEQYF; DNA: TGTGCCAGCAGTCCACTAGCGGGAGGCGACGAGCAGTACTTC
size: .; length: 15; D: TRBD1; J: TRBJ1-1; V: TRBV5-1; CDR3: CASSLDRGGITEAFF; DNA: TGCGCCAGCAGCTTGGACAGGGGAGGTATAACTGAAGCTTTCTTT